The sample holds many counts of the clone carrying this T cell receptor beta chain. CDR1 and CDR2 (germline): SGHTA, FQGNSA. Trimming stripped 5 bases from V and 2 bases from J, with 15 bases between. The CDR3 consists of 15 residues. This record comes from a study of molecular identifiers for immune sequencing clone quantification. About the study: The replicates split RNA from around 18,000 or 91,000 naive CD8 cells five ways and sequenced four.

CD8+CD4-CCR7+CD45RA+ sorting gave the naive CD8 T cells. TCRdb analysed the PCR reads with MiXCR anew, one entry per CDR3 protein. The data show more than 450,000 distinct CDR3 sequences, roughly 23% seen once. The chain carries TRBV7-2 and TRBJ2-5; D call uncertain. The source is a human donor in good health. Some libraries in this study had Jurkat cell RNA spiked in. Sequencing was performed on naive CD8+ T cells from blood, with Jurkat cell RNA spiked in. Specified subset: FACS-sorted CD8+CD4-CCR7+CD45RA+ naive T cells. The CDR3 bases are TGTGCCAGCAGCCATACCATGGTGGGTCAAGAGACCCAGTACTTC. Protein product: CASSHTMVGQETQYF.